This TCR beta chain comes out of a study of B cell selection in AIRE deficiency. Sorting defined conventional CD4 T cells as CD4+CD127+. Here immunoSEQ multiplex PCR was the method, and the copy in TCRdb shows in-frame clones only, minus some. The sample holds fewer than 30,000 clones, about 96% seen once. The CDR3 is 15 amino acids. V was clipped by 9 bases and J by 5 bases; unmatched bases: 14. The germline V gene encodes CDR1 WNHNN and CDR2 SYGVQD (reference sequence). The sequencing input was CD4+CD127+ conventional T cells sorted from PBMCs. This chain joins TRBV10-1 and TRBJ2-5; TRBD2 matches 8 bases. This TCR was recovered from a human donor in good health. The CDR3 reads CASLPSGRGAETQYF. CDR3 coding DNA: TGCGCCAGTCTTCCTAGCGGGCGCGGGGCCGAGACCCAGTACTTC.